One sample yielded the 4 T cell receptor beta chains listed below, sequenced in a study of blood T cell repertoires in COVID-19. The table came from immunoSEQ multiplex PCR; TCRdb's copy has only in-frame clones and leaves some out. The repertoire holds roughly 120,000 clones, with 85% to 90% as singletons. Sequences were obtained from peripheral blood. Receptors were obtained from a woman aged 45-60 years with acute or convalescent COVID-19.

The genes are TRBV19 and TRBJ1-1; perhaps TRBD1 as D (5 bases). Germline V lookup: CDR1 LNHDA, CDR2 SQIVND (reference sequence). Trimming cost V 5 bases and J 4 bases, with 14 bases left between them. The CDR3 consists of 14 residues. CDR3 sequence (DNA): TGTGCCAGTAGTGTCGCGGGGGGGGGCACTGAAGCTTTCTTT. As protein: CASSVAGGGTEAFF.

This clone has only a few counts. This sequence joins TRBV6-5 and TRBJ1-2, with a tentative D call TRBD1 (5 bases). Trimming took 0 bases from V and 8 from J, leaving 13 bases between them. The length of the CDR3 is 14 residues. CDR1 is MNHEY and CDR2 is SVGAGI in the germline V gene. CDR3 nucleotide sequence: TGTGCCAGCAGTTACTCTAAAATCAGGGTGGGCTACACCTTC. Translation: CASSYSKIRVGYTF.

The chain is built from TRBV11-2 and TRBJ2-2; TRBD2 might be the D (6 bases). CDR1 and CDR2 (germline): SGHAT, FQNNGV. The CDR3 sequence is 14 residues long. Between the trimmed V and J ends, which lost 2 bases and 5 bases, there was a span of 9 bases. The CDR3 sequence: CASSLQGGTGELFF. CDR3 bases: TGTGCCAGCAGCTTACAGGGAGGTACCGGGGAGCTGTTTTTT.

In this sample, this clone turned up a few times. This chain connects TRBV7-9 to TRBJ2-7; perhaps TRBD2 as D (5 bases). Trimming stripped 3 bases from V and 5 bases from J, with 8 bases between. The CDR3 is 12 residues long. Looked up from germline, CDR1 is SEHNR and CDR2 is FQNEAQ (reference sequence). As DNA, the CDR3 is TGTGCCAGCAGCTTCGACTACCACGAGCAGTACTTC. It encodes CASSFDYHEQYF.